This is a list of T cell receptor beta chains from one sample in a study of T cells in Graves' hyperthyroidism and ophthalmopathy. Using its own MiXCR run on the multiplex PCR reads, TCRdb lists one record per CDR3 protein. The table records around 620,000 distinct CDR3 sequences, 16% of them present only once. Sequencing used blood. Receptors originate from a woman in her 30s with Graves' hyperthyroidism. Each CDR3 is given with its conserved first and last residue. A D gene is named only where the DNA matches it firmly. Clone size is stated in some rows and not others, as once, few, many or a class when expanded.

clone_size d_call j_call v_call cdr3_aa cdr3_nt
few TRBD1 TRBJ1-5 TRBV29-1 CSVGTGGVEPQHF TGCAGCGTTGGGACAGGGGGCGTTGAGCCCCAGCATTTT
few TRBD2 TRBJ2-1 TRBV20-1 CSARVTEIAGIYNEQFF TGCAGTGCTAGGGTGACGGAGATAGCGGGAATCTACAATGAGCAGTTCTTC
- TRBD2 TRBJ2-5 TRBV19 CASSPLGTKETQYF TGTGCCAGTAGTCCCCTCGGGACTAAAGAGACCCAGTACTTC
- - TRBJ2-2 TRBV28 CASSGRQGGLFF TGTGCCAGCAGCGGTCGGCAGGGAGGACTGTTTTTT
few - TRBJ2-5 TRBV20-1 CSAREPTGLYQETQYF TGCAGTGCTAGAGAACCGACAGGATTGTACCAAGAGACCCAGTACTTC
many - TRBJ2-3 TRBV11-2 CASSLDSILSTDTQYF TGTGCCAGCAGCTTAGACAGTATACTTAGCACAGATACGCAGTATTTT
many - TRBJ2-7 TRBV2 CASSVARSGEQYF TGTGCCAGCAGTGTCGCAAGATCTGGGGAGCAGTACTTC
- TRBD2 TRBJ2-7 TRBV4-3 CASSQDRLAGPFYEQYF TGCGCCAGCAGCCAAGATCGTCTAGCGGGACCCTTCTACGAGCAGTACTTC
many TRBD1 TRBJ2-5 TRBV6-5 CASSYLRQGRETQYF TGTGCCAGCAGTTACCTCCGACAGGGGAGAGAGACCCAGTACTTC
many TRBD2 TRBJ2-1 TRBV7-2 CASSSALAGHNEQFF TGTGCCAGCAGCTCAGCACTAGCGGGCCACAATGAGCAGTTCTTC
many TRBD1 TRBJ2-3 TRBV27 CASSSPGTEYTDTQYF TGTGCCAGCAGCTCACCCGGGACAGAATACACAGATACGCAGTATTTT
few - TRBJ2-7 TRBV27 CASRPLAGEQYF TGTGCCAGCAGGCCTCTGGCTGGTGAGCAGTACTTC
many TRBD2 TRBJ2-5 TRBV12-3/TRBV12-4 CASALLAGVETQYF TGTGCCAGCGCCTTACTAGCGGGAGTAGAGACCCAGTACTTC
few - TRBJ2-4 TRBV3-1 CASSQAERTSAKNIQYF TGTGCCAGCAGCCAAGCTGAGCGGACCTCAGCCAAAAACATTCAGTACTTC
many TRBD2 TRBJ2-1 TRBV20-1 CSAKTSGSLNEQFF TGCAGTGCTAAGACTAGCGGGAGCTTAAATGAGCAGTTCTTC
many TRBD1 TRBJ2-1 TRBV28 CASSDGQGYNEQFF TGTGCCAGCAGTGATGGACAGGGTTACAATGAGCAGTTCTTC
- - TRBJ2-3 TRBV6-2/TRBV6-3 CASSYSITDTQYF TGTGCCAGCAGTTACTCTATCACAGATACGCAGTATTTT
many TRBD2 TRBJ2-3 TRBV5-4 CASSMKAGVGTDTQYF TGTGCCAGCAGCATGAAAGCGGGAGTGGGCACAGATACGCAGTATTTT
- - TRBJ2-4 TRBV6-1 CASSSSPGVMAKNIQYF TGTGCCAGTTCCAGTTCTCCGGGGGTAATGGCCAAAAACATTCAGTACTTC
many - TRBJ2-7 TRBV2 CATQFTASYEQYF TGTGCCACCCAATTTACAGCTTCCTACGAGCAGTACTTC
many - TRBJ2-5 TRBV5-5 CASSLTGTVETQYF TGTGCCAGCAGCCTCACAGGGACCGTGGAGACCCAGTACTTC
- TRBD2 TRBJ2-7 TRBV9 CASSHPASGTAYEQYF TGTGCCAGCAGCCACCCCGCCAGCGGGACCGCCTACGAGCAGTACTTC
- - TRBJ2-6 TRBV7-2 CALELSGANVLTF TGTGCGTTGGAACTCTCTGGGGCCAACGTCCTGACTTTC
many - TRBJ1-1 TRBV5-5 CASSLVVPGANTEAFF TGTGCCAGCAGCTTGGTAGTGCCTGGAGCGAACACTGAAGCTTTCTTT
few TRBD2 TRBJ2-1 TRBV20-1 CSALGTMGLAGVLSYNEQFF TGCAGTGCCTTGGGAACTATGGGACTAGCGGGAGTCTTATCCTACAATGAGCAGTTCTTC
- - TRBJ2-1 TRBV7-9 CASSLGLGHNEQFF TGTGCCAGCAGCTTAGGTCTTGGTCACAATGAGCAGTTCTTC
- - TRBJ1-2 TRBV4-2 CASSRGARSYTF TGTGCCAGCAGCCGGGGGGCACGTTCCTACACCTTC
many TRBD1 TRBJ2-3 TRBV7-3 CASSSGQGGDTQYF TGTGCCAGCAGCTCGGGACAGGGGGGAGATACGCAGTATTTT
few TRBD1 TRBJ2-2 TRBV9 CASSDRGPNTGELFF TGTGCCAGCAGCGACAGGGGACCGAACACCGGGGAGCTGTTTTTT
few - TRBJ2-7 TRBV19 CASSMGQGGVHEQYF TGTGCCAGTAGCATGGGGCAGGGTGGCGTCCACGAGCAGTACTTC
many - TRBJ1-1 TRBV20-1 CSGVFGEAFF TGCAGTGGAGTATTCGGTGAAGCTTTCTTT
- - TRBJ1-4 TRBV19 CASSTQLRGEKLFF TGTGCCAGTAGTACACAGCTTCGAGGGGAAAAACTGTTTTTT
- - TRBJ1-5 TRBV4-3 CASSPSIGGNQPQHF TGCGCCAGCAGTCCAAGTATCGGAGGCAATCAGCCCCAGCATTTT
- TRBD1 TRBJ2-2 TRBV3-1 CASSQGEDRGRPGELFF TGTGCCAGCAGCCAAGGAGAGGACAGGGGGCGCCCCGGGGAGCTGTTTTTT
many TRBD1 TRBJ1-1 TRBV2 CASSADRGYTEAFF TGTGCCAGCAGCGCGGACAGGGGATACACTGAAGCTTTCTTT
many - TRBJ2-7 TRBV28 CASRSMVSYEQYF TGTGCCTCCCGATCCATGGTCTCCTACGAGCAGTACTTC
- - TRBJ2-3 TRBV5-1 CASSSLHDTGTDTQYF TGCGCCAGCAGCTCCCTGCACGACACTGGCACAGATACGCAGTATTTT
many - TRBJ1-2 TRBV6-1 CASSDRPYGYTF TGTGCCAGCAGTGATCGACCCTATGGCTACACCTTC
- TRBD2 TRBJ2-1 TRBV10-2 CASSESGSSFTGGIENEQFF TGCGCCAGCAGTGAGTCGGGGAGTTCGTTTACGGGAGGGATCGAAAATGAGCAGTTCTTC
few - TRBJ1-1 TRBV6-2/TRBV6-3 CASSKTGLDTEAFF TGTGCCAGCTCCAAAACAGGTTTGGACACTGAAGCTTTCTTT
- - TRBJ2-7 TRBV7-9 CASSSHGGVDEQYF TGTGCCAGCAGCTCACATGGGGGCGTGGACGAGCAGTACTTC
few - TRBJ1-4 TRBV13 CASSVGVNEKLFF TGTGCCAGCAGCGTGGGAGTTAATGAAAAACTGTTTTTT
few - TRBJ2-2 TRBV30 CAWSPPWGSDTGELFF TGTGCCTGGAGTCCCCCCTGGGGGTCGGACACCGGGGAGCTGTTTTTT
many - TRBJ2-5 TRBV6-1 CASRPPGRETQYF TGTGCCAGCAGACCGCCGGGGAGAGAGACCCAGTACTTC
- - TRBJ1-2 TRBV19 CASTFSGYGYTF TGTGCCAGTACCTTTTCAGGATATGGCTACACCTTC
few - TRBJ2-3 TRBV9 CASSVGRGTSTDTQYF TGTGCCAGCAGCGTAGGTCGCGGAACTAGCACAGATACGCAGTATTTT